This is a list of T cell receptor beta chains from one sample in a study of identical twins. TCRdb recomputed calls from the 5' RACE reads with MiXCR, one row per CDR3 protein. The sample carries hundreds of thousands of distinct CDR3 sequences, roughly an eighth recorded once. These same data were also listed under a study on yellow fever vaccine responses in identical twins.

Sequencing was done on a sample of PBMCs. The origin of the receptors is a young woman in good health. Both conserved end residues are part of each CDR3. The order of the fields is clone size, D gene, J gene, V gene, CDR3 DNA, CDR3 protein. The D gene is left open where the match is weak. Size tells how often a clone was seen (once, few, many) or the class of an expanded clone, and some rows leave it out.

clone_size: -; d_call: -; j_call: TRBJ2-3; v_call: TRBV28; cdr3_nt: TGTGCCAGCGGGCAAGAATTAGTAGGAGATACGCAGTATTTT; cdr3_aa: CASGQELVGDTQYF
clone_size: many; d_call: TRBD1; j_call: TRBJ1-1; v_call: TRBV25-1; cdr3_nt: TGTGCCAGCAGTATGACAGGGGCGGCTTTCTTT; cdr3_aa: CASSMTGAAFF
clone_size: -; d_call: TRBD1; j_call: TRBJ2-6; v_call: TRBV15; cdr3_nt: TGTGCCACCAGCAGACAGTACAGGGGGCCTGGGGCCAACGTCCTGACTTTC; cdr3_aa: CATSRQYRGPGANVLTF
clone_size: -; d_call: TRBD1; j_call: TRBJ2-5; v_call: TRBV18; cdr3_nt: TGTGCCAGCTCACGAGACGACAGGGTCGGGGAGACCCAGTACTTC; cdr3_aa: CASSRDDRVGETQYF
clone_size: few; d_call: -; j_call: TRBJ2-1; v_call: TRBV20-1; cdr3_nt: TGCAGTGCTAGTGAGGGGTGGCGGAATGAGCAGTTCTTC; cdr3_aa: CSASEGWRNEQFF
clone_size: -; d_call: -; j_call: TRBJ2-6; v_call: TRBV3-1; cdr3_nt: TGTGCCAGCAGCCAATCTATCTCTGGGGCCAACGTCCTGACTTTC; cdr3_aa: CASSQSISGANVLTF
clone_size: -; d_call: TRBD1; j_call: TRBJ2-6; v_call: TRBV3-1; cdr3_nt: TGTGCCAGCAGCCAGCAAACAGGGGCTGGGGCCAACGTCCTGACTTTC; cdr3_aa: CASSQQTGAGANVLTF
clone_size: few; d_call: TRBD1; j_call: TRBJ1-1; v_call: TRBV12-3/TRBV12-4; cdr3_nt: TGTGCCAGCAGGCTGGACAGGGGGCAAATTGAAGCTTTCTTT; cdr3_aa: CASRLDRGQIEAFF
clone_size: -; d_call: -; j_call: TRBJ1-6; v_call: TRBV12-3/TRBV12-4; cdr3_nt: TGTGCCAGCGGTCCTTTGGGGGGCCGTGGATCACCCCTCCACTTT; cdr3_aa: CASGPLGGRGSPLHF
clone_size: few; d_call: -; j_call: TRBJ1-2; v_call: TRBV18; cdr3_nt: TGTGCCAGCTCACCACCAGGGACGGGCGGCTATGGCTACACCTTC; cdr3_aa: CASSPPGTGGYGYTF
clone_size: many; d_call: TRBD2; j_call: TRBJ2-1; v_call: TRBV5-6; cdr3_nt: TGTGCCAGCGGACTCGGGGGGGCCGTGGGGAATGAGCAGTTCTTC; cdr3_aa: CASGLGGAVGNEQFF
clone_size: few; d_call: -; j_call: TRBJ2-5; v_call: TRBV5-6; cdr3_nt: TGTGCCAGCAGCGCGGACACGTGGAAGACCCAGTACTTC; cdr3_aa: CASSADTWKTQYF
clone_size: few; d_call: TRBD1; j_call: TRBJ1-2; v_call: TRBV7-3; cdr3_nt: TGTGCCAGCAGCGAAACGGGACAGAACTATGGCTACACCTTC; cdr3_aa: CASSETGQNYGYTF
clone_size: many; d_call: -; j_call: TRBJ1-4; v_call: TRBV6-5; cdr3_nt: TGTGCCAGCAGTTACTCGAGGGGAGGGGGTGCTAATGAAAAACTGTTTTTT; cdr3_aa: CASSYSRGGGANEKLFF
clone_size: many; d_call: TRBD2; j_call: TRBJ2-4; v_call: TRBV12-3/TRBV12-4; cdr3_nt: TGTGCCAGCAGTTTAGGCCTAGCGGGCATTCAGTACTTC; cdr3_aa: CASSLGLAGIQYF
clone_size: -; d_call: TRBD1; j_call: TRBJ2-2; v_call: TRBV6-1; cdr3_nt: TGTGCCAGCAGACCCCGAGGACAGGTGAACACCGGGGAGCTGTTTTTT; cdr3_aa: CASRPRGQVNTGELFF
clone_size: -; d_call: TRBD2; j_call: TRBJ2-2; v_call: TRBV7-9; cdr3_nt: TGTGCCAGCAGCTGGACTAGCGGGGTAGATACCGGGGAGCTGTTTTTT; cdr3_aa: CASSWTSGVDTGELFF
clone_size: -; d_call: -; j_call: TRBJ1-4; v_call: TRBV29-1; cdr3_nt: TGCAGCGTTGGAGTTGCAACTAATGAAAAACTGTTTTTT; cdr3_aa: CSVGVATNEKLFF
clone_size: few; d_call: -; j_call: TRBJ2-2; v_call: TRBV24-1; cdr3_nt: TGTGCCACCAGTATCGGCTTGAACACCGGGGAGCTGTTTTTT; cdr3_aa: CATSIGLNTGELFF
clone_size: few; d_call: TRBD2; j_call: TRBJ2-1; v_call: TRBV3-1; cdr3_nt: TGTGCCAGCAGCTTACGACTAGCCCGCGCAAGCCACTCCTACAATGAGCAGTTCTTC; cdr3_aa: CASSLRLARASHSYNEQFF
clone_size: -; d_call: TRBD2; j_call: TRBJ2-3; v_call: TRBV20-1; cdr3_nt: TGCAGTGCTAAGCGGGGGGGCAGAAGCACAGATACGCAGTATTTT; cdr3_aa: CSAKRGGRSTDTQYF
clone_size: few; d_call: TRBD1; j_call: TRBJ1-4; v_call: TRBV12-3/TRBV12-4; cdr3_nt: TGTGCCAGCAATGACAGGGGAACTAATGAAAAACTGTTTTTT; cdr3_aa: CASNDRGTNEKLFF
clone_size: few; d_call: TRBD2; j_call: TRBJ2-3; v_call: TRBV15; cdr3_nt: TGTGCCACCAGCAGAGATCGAGGGACTAGCGTTACAGATACGCAGTATTTT; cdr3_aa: CATSRDRGTSVTDTQYF
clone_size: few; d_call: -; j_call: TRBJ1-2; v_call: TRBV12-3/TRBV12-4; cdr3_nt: TGTGCCAGCGTGGGCAGGCCTAACTATGGCTACACCTTC; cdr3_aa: CASVGRPNYGYTF
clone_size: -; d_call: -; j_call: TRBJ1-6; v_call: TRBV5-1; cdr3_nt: TGCGCCAGCAGCTTTGGCGGGGGATATGGGAAGGATAATTCACCCCTCCACTTT; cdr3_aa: CASSFGGGYGKDNSPLHF